A single sample gave rise to the 7 T cell receptor beta chains below, sequenced in a study of blood T cell repertoires in COVID-19. Produced via immunoSEQ multiplex PCR; TCRdb's table is partial and in-frame only. In the table there are a few hundred thousand clones, about nine tenths of which are singletons. Material: peripheral blood. The origin of the receptors is a woman in her fifties or sixties with COVID-19, enrolled during active disease.

CDR3: CAWAGTRNTEAFF. The DNA for the CDR3 is TGTGCCTGGGCCGGGACAAGAAACACTGAAGCTTTCTTT. This chain joins TRBV30 and TRBJ1-1; tentatively, D is TRBD1 (6 bases). Germline V gene sequence: CDR1 GTSNPN, CDR2 SVGIG (reference sequence). CDR3 length: 13 amino acids. Trimming took off 5 bases at V and 2 bases at J, with 12 bases between the two ends.

J is TRBJ2-5 and V is TRBV19; 12 bases fit TRBD2. Germline V gives CDR1 LNHDA, CDR2 SQIVND (reference sequence). V was clipped by 3 bases and J by 2 bases; unmatched bases: 4. The CDR3 sequence is 16 residues long. The CDR3 nucleotides read TGTGCCAGTAGTATCACTAGCGGGGGGCCTCAAGAGACCCAGTACTTC. It yields the protein CASSITSGGPQETQYF.

The chain carries TRBV5-6 and TRBJ1-5; 7 bases agree with TRBD1. Germline lookup yields CDR1 SGHDT and CDR2 YYEEEE. V was clipped by 4 bases and J by 2 bases; unmatched bases: 3. This CDR3 spans 14 amino acids. CDR3 protein: CASSEGQGNQPQHF. In DNA form, the CDR3 reads TGTGCCAGCAGCGAAGGACAGGGCAATCAGCCCCAGCATTTT.

The chain employs TRBV18 and TRBJ1-3, with D possibly being TRBD1 (6 bases). The CDR3 runs 16 residues. Germline CDR1 KGHSH, CDR2 LQKENI. V was cut by 2 bases and J by 4 bases, with 15 bases left in between. The CDR3 protein is CASSPTTGLLGNTIYF. The DNA for the CDR3 is TGTGCCAGCTCACCAACTACAGGGCTTCTCGGAAACACCATATATTTT. The whole variable domain, remainder taken from reference TRBV18 and TRBJ1-3, is NAGVMQNPRHLVRRRGQEARLRCSPMKGHSHVYWYRQLPEEGLKFMVYLQKENIIDESGMPKERFSAEFPKEGPSILRIQQVVRGDSAAYFCASSPTTGLLGNTIYFGEGSWLTVV.

The J gene is TRBJ1-1, the V gene TRBV6-5; D gene unclear. CDR1 is MNHEY, CDR2 SVGAGI, per germline. CDR3 length equals 11 residues. V was trimmed by 10 bases and J by 6 bases, leaving 12 bases between them. CDR3 region: CATRLVSEAFF. DNA for the CDR3: TGTGCCACACGGTTAGTGTCTGAAGCTTTCTTT.

The chain couples TRBV29-1 to TRBJ1-1; maybe TRBD1 (5 bases). Per the germline V gene, CDR1 is SQVTM and CDR2 is ANQGSEA. V lost 7 bases and J lost 1, with 25 bases in between. This CDR3 spans 17 amino acids. This chain's CDR3 is CSAPPGGSYLRNTEAFF. In DNA, the CDR3 is TGCAGCGCTCCACCCGGGGGATCTTATTTGCGGAACACTGAAGCTTTCTTT.

In the case of this clone: Other nucleotide sequences in the sample specify the same CDR3. This chain joins TRBV7-3 and TRBJ2-5, with 8 positions matching TRBD1. CDR1 SGHTA and CDR2 FQGTGA come from the germline V gene. CDR3 length equals 14 residues. Germline trimming cut 1 base from V and 4 bases from J; bases unmatched to any gene: 2. CDR3: CASSLNGQGETQYF. DNA for the CDR3: TGTGCCAGCAGCTTAAACGGACAGGGAGAGACCCAGTACTTC.